These T cell receptor beta chains were read from a single sample in a study of T-cell reconstitution after alpha-beta-depleted transplantation in children. A single record per CDR3 protein comes from TCRdb applying MiXCR to the PCR reads. The data contain about 980,000 distinct CDR3 sequences, 25% to 35% of them singletons. Material: PBMCs, mostly from graft donor cells, obtained 360 days after TCRalphabeta/CD19-depleted stem cell transplant. These TCRs come from a boy under two years old who had a stem cell transplant for SCID, so the T cells may come from the graft donor. Each CDR3 is given with its conserved first and last residue. D genes are given only for firm matches. Clone size is not always given. Where it is, it says once, few, many or a class for expanded clones.

j_call d_call v_call clone_size cdr3_aa cdr3_nt
TRBJ2-3 TRBD2 TRBV20-1 NA CSAGRLAVAGGIPSTDTQYF TGCAGTGCTGGACGACTGGCGGTAGCGGGGGGGATTCCTAGCACAGATACGCAGTATTTT
TRBJ2-7 TRBD1 TRBV6-2/TRBV6-3 NA CASSYVGTGSNEQYF TGTGCCAGCAGTTACGTAGGGACAGGGTCAAACGAGCAGTACTTC
TRBJ1-1 NA TRBV5-1 few CASSLSPLNTEAFF TGCGCCAGCAGCTTGTCGCCACTGAACACTGAAGCTTTCTTT
TRBJ2-3 TRBD2 TRBV12-3/TRBV12-4 NA CASSAAGGQTDTQYF TGTGCCAGTTCCGCAGCGGGGGGGCAGACAGATACGCAGTATTTT
TRBJ2-5 NA TRBV3-1 NA CASSQVQIRRETQYF TGTGCCAGCAGCCAAGTACAGATTAGGAGGGAGACCCAGTACTTC
TRBJ2-5 TRBD1 TRBV2 once CASSLTGALETQYF TGTGCCAGCAGTCTAACAGGGGCGTTGGAGACCCAGTACTTC
TRBJ2-1 NA TRBV5-1 NA CASSPLARGLEQFF TGCGCCAGCAGCCCTTTGGCCCGCGGTTTAGAGCAGTTCTTC
TRBJ2-1 NA TRBV20-1 few CSARSPGPPYNEQFF TGCAGTGCTAGATCTCCGGGACCGCCTTACAATGAGCAGTTCTTC
TRBJ1-1 NA TRBV6-2/TRBV6-3 NA CASSYSGLPEAFF TGTGCCAGCAGTTACTCGGGACTTCCTGAAGCTTTCTTT
TRBJ2-5 NA TRBV20-1 NA CSASPSGRETQYF TGCAGTGCTAGCCCATCCGGACGGGAGACCCAGTACTTC
TRBJ2-1 TRBD1 TRBV7-8 NA CASSLWARGQKNEQFF TGTGCCAGCAGCTTATGGGCAAGGGGACAGAAAAATGAGCAGTTCTTC
TRBJ2-3 TRBD1 TRBV4-2 many CASSPGTADPTDTQYF TGTGCCAGCAGCCCGGGGACAGCGGACCCCACAGATACGCAGTATTTT
TRBJ2-7 NA TRBV15 NA CATSRDSQAFSYEQYF TGTGCCACCAGCAGAGATAGTCAGGCCTTCTCCTACGAGCAGTACTTC
TRBJ1-1 NA TRBV20-1 NA CSATNRDTSNTEAFF TGCAGTGCGACAAATAGAGACACATCGAACACTGAAGCTTTCTTT
TRBJ1-2 TRBD1 TRBV29-1 few CSAPLGQGATYGYTF TGCAGCGCCCCGCTTGGGCAGGGGGCGACCTATGGCTACACCTTC
TRBJ2-5 NA TRBV20-1 NA CSASDRYDVLETQYF TGCAGTGCTAGTGACCGGTACGACGTGCTTGAGACCCAGTACTTC
TRBJ2-7 NA TRBV20-1 NA CSASTVVSYEQYF TGCAGTGCTAGTACCGTCGTCTCCTACGAGCAGTACTTC
TRBJ2-7 NA TRBV6-1 many CASKTTARGAYEQYF TGTGCCAGCAAGACCACGGCCAGGGGAGCCTACGAGCAGTACTTC
TRBJ2-2 NA TRBV10-3 many CAIRDTGELFF TGTGCCATCAGGGATACCGGGGAGCTGTTTTTT
TRBJ1-2 TRBD1 TRBV6-2/TRBV6-3 NA CASSYSVQGRGGYTF TGTGCCAGCAGTTACTCCGTACAGGGGAGAGGTGGCTACACCTTC
TRBJ2-2 NA TRBV7-2 NA CASSLAWTVAGELFF TGTGCCAGCAGCTTAGCGTGGACAGTGGCAGGGGAGCTGTTTTTT
TRBJ2-5 TRBD1 TRBV20-1 few CSARGVVGGKQETQYF TGCAGTGCTAGAGGGGTTGTAGGGGGCAAGCAAGAGACCCAGTACTTC
TRBJ2-1 TRBD2 TRBV6-1 NA CASSQPGLASHEQFF TGTGCCAGCAGTCAACCGGGACTAGCGTCGCATGAGCAGTTCTTC
TRBJ1-5 NA TRBV6-1 NA CASRRLTGQPQHF TGTGCCAGCAGGCGACTCACGGGGCAGCCCCAGCATTTT
TRBJ1-3 NA TRBV7-8 NA CASIGGGRNTIYF TGTGCCAGCATCGGAGGGGGGCGAAACACCATATATTTT
TRBJ2-3 NA TRBV5-1 NA CASSLALDGDTQYF TGCGCCAGCAGCTTGGCCTTGGACGGAGATACGCAGTATTTT
TRBJ2-3 NA TRBV7-2 few CASSSGAGQTDTQYF TGTGCCAGCAGCTCGGGTGCTGGACAAACAGATACGCAGTATTTT
TRBJ2-3 NA TRBV9 few CASSVESDTDTQYF TGTGCCAGCAGCGTAGAGTCAGACACAGATACGCAGTATTTT
TRBJ1-4 TRBD1 TRBV20-1 few CSARTGRGEKLFF TGCAGTGCTAGGACAGGGAGAGGAGAAAAACTGTTTTTT
TRBJ2-7 NA TRBV28 few CASSFGVPPYEQYF TGTGCCAGCAGTTTTGGGGTCCCCCCCTACGAGCAGTACTTC
TRBJ2-3 TRBD2 TRBV29-1 NA CSVLAGRTDTQYF TGCAGCGTTCTAGCGGGGCGCACAGATACGCAGTATTTT
TRBJ2-1 NA TRBV5-1 NA CASSWTVHNEQFF TGCGCCAGCAGCTGGACCGTCCACAATGAGCAGTTCTTC
TRBJ1-5 TRBD1 TRBV7-8 once CASSPGHDRVGSNQPQHF TGTGCCAGCAGCCCAGGACACGACAGGGTTGGGAGCAATCAGCCCCAGCATTTT
TRBJ2-1 TRBD2 TRBV20-1 NA CSARDGGVPYNEQFF TGCAGTGCTAGAGATGGGGGGGTCCCCTACAATGAGCAGTTCTTC
TRBJ2-2 TRBD2 TRBV20-1 NA CSARGTSGSSNTGELFF TGCAGTGCTAGAGGGACTAGCGGTTCCTCGAACACCGGGGAGCTGTTTTTT
TRBJ2-2 NA TRBV9 NA CASSVVPARATGELFF TGTGCCAGCAGCGTAGTTCCAGCGCGAGCCACCGGGGAGCTGTTTTTT
TRBJ1-2 TRBD1 TRBV9 few CASSPRDSPHGYTF TGTGCCAGCAGCCCCCGGGACAGTCCTCATGGCTACACCTTC
TRBJ2-1 TRBD2 TRBV5-1 NA CAGGRNEQFF TGCGCGGGGGGGAGGAATGAGCAGTTCTTC
TRBJ2-5 TRBD2 TRBV3-1 many CASSPRRTSGGQETQYF TGTGCCAGCAGCCCCCGGAGAACTAGCGGGGGGCAAGAGACCCAGTACTTC
TRBJ1-1 TRBD1 TRBV27 few CASSPATGSGNTEAFF TGTGCCAGCAGTCCAGCGACAGGGTCCGGGAACACTGAAGCTTTCTTT
TRBJ2-7 TRBD2 TRBV4-2 NA CASSQDHSGGLGIYEQYF TGTGCCAGCAGCCAAGATCATTCGGGGGGACTAGGAATCTACGAGCAGTACTTC
TRBJ1-1 NA TRBV10-3 few CAIRPSRGGRNTEAFF TGTGCCATCAGGCCATCCCGGGGGGGGCGGAACACTGAAGCTTTCTTT
TRBJ2-1 NA TRBV6-4 few CASSNKRVSSYNEQFF TGTGCCAGCAGCAACAAGCGGGTTAGCTCCTACAATGAGCAGTTCTTC
TRBJ1-1 NA TRBV15 NA CATSRGTLNTEAFF TGTGCCACCAGCAGAGGCACACTGAACACTGAAGCTTTCTTT
TRBJ2-7 NA TRBV4-1 NA CASSQDRGGLYEQYF TGCGCCAGCAGCCAAGATCGCGGGGGCCTCTACGAGCAGTACTTC
TRBJ1-2 NA TRBV25-1 NA CASSSAGANYGYTF TGTGCCAGCAGTAGCGCAGGGGCTAACTATGGCTACACCTTC
TRBJ1-1 NA TRBV7-6 few CASRGQKYTEAFF TGTGCCAGCCGGGGGCAGAAGTACACTGAAGCTTTCTTT
TRBJ2-7 TRBD1 TRBV6-1 NA CASKGKRTGSYEQYF TGTGCCAGCAAGGGGAAAAGGACAGGGAGCTACGAGCAGTACTTC
TRBJ2-1 NA TRBV15 NA CATSRDSAGRGRYNEQFF TGTGCCACCAGCAGAGATTCAGCGGGTCGGGGACGATACAATGAGCAGTTCTTC
TRBJ2-6 NA TRBV5-1 few CASSLIATRSGANVLTF TGCGCCAGCAGCTTGATAGCCACTAGATCTGGGGCCAACGTCCTGACTTTC
TRBJ2-1 TRBD2 TRBV10-3 NA CAISESGGREQFF TGTGCCATCAGTGAGTCGGGAGGGCGCGAGCAGTTCTTC
TRBJ2-1 TRBD1 TRBV4-3 NA CASSQILGQGRNEQFF TGCGCCAGCAGCCAAATTCTTGGACAGGGGAGGAATGAGCAGTTCTTC
TRBJ1-6 NA TRBV6-1 NA CASSDLVLPGRVDNSPLHF TGTGCCAGCAGTGATCTTGTACTCCCCGGTAGGGTCGATAATTCACCCCTCCACTTT
TRBJ2-7 TRBD1 TRBV27 NA CASSLYPDRGRNEQYF TGTGCCAGCAGTTTATACCCGGACAGGGGGCGGAACGAGCAGTACTTC
TRBJ2-2 TRBD1 TRBV5-1 NA CASSLRTGPSTGELFF TGCGCCAGCAGCCTAAGGACAGGGCCGAGCACCGGGGAGCTGTTTTTT
TRBJ2-7 NA TRBV4-3 few CASSQERGAGQYF TGCGCCAGCAGCCAAGAAAGGGGGGCCGGGCAGTACTTC
TRBJ1-2 NA TRBV12-3/TRBV12-4 once CASSSVSSGYTF TGTGCCAGCAGTTCCGTAAGCAGTGGCTACACCTTC
TRBJ1-1 NA TRBV20-1 few CSAQPRNTEAFF TGCAGTGCTCAGCCACGGAACACTGAAGCTTTCTTT
TRBJ2-1 NA TRBV5-1 NA CASSLAIQVNVNEQFF TGCGCCAGCAGCTTGGCGATACAGGTAAACGTGAATGAGCAGTTCTTC
TRBJ2-2 NA TRBV29-1 few CSALDGAVNTGELFF TGCAGCGCTCTAGACGGGGCGGTGAACACCGGGGAGCTGTTTTTT